The 8 T cell receptor beta chains below were found in one sample sequenced in a study of T cell changes during pregnancy in multiple sclerosis. TCRdb's table, derived via immunoSEQ multiplex PCR, lists solely in-frame clones and lacks some. The sample gives fewer than 90,000 clones, roughly nine tenths of which show up once; about 0.92% is in the top ten. The source material was peripheral blood, sampled in the second trimester of pregnancy. Receptors originate from a female donor with multiple sclerosis, enrolled in a pregnancy study.

The rearrangement uses TRBV5-8 and TRBJ2-3; 8 bases are shared with TRBD2. The CDR3 contains 17 residues. The ends lost 0 bases at V and 0 bases at J; junction bases unmatched: 6. Germline V gene sequence: CDR1 SGHTS, CDR2 YDEGEE. The CDR3 DNA follows: TGTGCCAGCAGCTTGGGTCTTAGCGGGGAAAGCACAGATACGCAGTATTTT. Its translation: CASSLGLSGESTDTQYF.

The chain recombines TRBV6-1 with TRBJ2-7; 9 nucleotides align to TRBD1. Germline CDR1 and CDR2: MNHNS and SASEGT. The CDR3 consists of 12 residues. V was pared by 6 bases and J by 4 bases, with 1 base of the junction left unmatched. The CDR3 protein is CASRGQGYEQYF. The CDR3 coding sequence is TGTGCCAGCAGGGGACAGGGTTACGAGCAGTACTTC.

The chain recombines TRBV25-1 with TRBJ1-1, with D possibly matching TRBD1 (5 bases). Germline CDR1 and CDR2: MGHDK and SYGVNS. The length of the CDR3 is 15 residues. V dropped 1 base and J dropped 0 bases, with 9 bases sitting between them. In DNA form, the CDR3 reads TGTGCCAGCAGTGAATGGCGGGGCATGAACACTGAAGCTTTCTTT. Its translation: CASSEWRGMNTEAFF.

The V call is TRBV6-6, the J call TRBJ2-5; 9 nucleotides align to TRBD1. Germline V lookup: CDR1 MNHNY, CDR2 SVGAGI (reference sequence). This CDR3 has 13 amino acids. Trimming took 2 bases from V and 5 from J; bases not matched to a gene: 0. The CDR3 protein is CASSYGTGETQYF. In DNA, the CDR3 is TGTGCCAGCAGTTACGGGACAGGGGAGACCCAGTACTTC.

The gene calls are TRBV18 and TRBJ2-7, with D unclear. The CDR3 sequence is 11 residues long. Germline V gene sequence: CDR1 KGHSH, CDR2 LQKENI. V lost 4 bases to trimming and J lost 5 bases, with 6 bases between them. CDR3 coding DNA: TGTGCCAGCTCACACCGGGACGAGCAGTACTTC. This gives the protein CASSHRDEQYF.

CDR3 residues: CASSEGGRSYNEQFF. The CDR3 nucleotides are TGTGCCAGCAGCGAGGGGGGGAGGTCCTACAATGAGCAGTTCTTC. V usage is TRBV9 and J usage is TRBJ2-1; the D gene is possibly TRBD2 (7 bases). The CDR3 is made up of 15 amino acids. Germline CDR1 SGDLS, CDR2 YYNGEE. Between the trimmed V and J ends, which lost 3 bases and 1 base, there was a span of 11 bases.

As regards this clone: The sample has other DNA sequences that encode this CDR3 too. The genes are TRBV9 and TRBJ2-1; D may be TRBD1 (5 bases). There are 13 residues in the CDR3. In germline, CDR1 is SGDLS, CDR2 YYNGEE. V was pared by 0 bases and J by 6 bases, with 7 bases between. CDR3 loop: CASSVGQGNEQFF. CDR3 bases: TGTGCCAGCAGCGTAGGGCAGGGCAATGAGCAGTTCTTC.

The genes are TRBV4-2 and TRBJ1-5, with TRBD1 as a possible D gene (5 bases). V lost 1 base and J 0 bases, leaving 7 bases between the germline ends. CDR1 is LGHNA, CDR2 YNFKEQ, per germline. This CDR3 is 15 amino acids long. CDR3 DNA sequence: TGTGCCAGCAGCCAAGGTGACAGTAGCAATCAGCCCCAGCATTTT. The encoded protein is CASSQGDSSNQPQHF.